The subject of this entry is one TCR beta chain. The data stem from a study of Ad26.COV2.S vaccination and SARS-CoV-2 variants. Treatment specified: 15 to 20 received Ad26.COV2.S at low or high dose, single or two shots; 5 received placebo; per-sample allocation not given. Sampling was performed 63 days after the first vaccine or placebo injection. Vaccination used an Ad26 vector expressing Wuhan-strain SARS-CoV-2 spike. The CDR3 loop spans 17 amino acids. The V gene's germline CDR1 is MNHNS and CDR2 SASEGT. Unmatched junction bases numbered 9, after V lost 1 base and J lost 4 bases. Measured with immunoSEQ multiplex PCR; TCRdb has only the in-frame clones, and not every one. The sample includes some 290,000 clones, more than 70% of them seen just once.

V usage is TRBV6-1 and J usage is TRBJ2-1, with 8 nucleotides matching TRBD2. The origin of this receptor is a person aged 18 to 65 who received the Ad26.COV2.S COVID-19 vaccine or a placebo. Specimen: peripheral blood, collected in a trial of Ad26.COV2.S vaccine versus placebo. CDR3 sequence (DNA): TGTGCCAGCAGTGAAGAAGGAGGCATAGCGGGATACAATGAGCAGTTCTTC. It specifies CASSEEGGIAGYNEQFF.